The clone carrying this T cell receptor beta chain was recorded a few times. Its antigen remains unidentified. A second about 7 to 12 cycle PCR used barcoded and J-beta primers. Researchers report that each sample yielded at least 3 million CDR3-containing paired-end reads. TCRdb passed the 5' RACE reads through MiXCR, listing each CDR3 protein once. The sample records over a million distinct CDR3 sequences, 42% being singletons. The record originates from a study of blood T cells in healthy people across ages. Overall study findings and caveats: With donor CMV status unknown, expanded clonotype changes were possibly confounded. Whereas aged donors had fewer naive CD4+ cells, long-lived donors had more of them and higher diversity.

The CDR3 runs 16 residues. V lost 10 bases, J lost 2 bases, and 21 bases lay in between. Per the germline V gene, CDR1 is MDHEN and CDR2 is SYDVKM. Sequences were obtained from blood. This TCR came from a young woman in good health. The V and J genes are TRBV28 and TRBJ1-5, with D hard to call. The CDR3 nucleotides read TGTGCCAAACTTGGGCCAGTGGGGAGGGGCAATCAGCCCCAGCATTTT. This encodes CAKLGPVGRGNQPQHF.